This T cell receptor (beta chain) was documented in a study of T cell responses to AZD1222 COVID-19 vaccine. For this clone: Its antigen is currently unknown.

General observations from the study: Donor demographics were predominantly white British with a female majority; clonal diversity may be underestimated.

Only in-frame clones appear in the TCRdb table, and some are missing; sequencing was by immunoSEQ multiplex PCR. The sample holds more than 140,000 clones; approximately 95% are singletons and the top ten take 0.7% to 1%. The origin of this receptor is an adult in good health. The sample here was peripheral blood, taken on day 0 of MenACWY control vaccination.

The CDR3 is CATSRSAYGYTF. For the CDR3, the DNA is TGTGCCACCAGCAGATCGGCTTACGGCTACACCTTC. The chain combines TRBV15 with TRBJ1-2; no clear D. The CDR3 spans 12 residues. V lost 2 bases to trimming and J lost 8 bases, with 9 bases between them. Germline V gene sequence: CDR1 LNHNV, CDR2 YYDKDF (reference sequence).